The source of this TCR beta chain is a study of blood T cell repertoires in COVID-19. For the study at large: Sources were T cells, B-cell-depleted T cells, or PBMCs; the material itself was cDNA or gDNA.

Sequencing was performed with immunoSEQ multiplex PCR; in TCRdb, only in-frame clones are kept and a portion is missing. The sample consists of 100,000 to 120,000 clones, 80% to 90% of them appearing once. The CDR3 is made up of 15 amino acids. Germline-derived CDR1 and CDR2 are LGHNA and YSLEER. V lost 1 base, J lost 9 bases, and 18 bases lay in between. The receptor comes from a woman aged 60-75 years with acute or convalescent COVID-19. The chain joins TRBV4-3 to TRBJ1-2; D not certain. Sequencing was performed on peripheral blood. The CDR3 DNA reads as TGCGCCAGCAGCCAAGTCATAGGCGCGGGGTTGAGCTACACCTTC. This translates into CASSQVIGAGLSYTF.